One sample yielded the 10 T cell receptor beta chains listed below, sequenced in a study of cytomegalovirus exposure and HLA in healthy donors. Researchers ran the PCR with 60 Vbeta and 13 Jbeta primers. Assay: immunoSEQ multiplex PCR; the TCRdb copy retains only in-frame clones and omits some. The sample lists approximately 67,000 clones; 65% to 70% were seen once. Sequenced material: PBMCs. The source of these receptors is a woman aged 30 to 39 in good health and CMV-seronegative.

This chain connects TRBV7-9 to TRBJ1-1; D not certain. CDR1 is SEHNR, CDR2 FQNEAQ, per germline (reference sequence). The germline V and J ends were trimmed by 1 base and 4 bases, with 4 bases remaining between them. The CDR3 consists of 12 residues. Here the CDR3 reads CASSLVRTEAFF. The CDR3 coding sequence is TGTGCCAGCAGCTTAGTGCGCACTGAAGCTTTCTTT. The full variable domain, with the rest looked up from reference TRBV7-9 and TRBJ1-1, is DTGVSQNPRHKITKRGQNVTFRCDPISEHNRLYWYRQTLGQGPEFLTYFQNEAQLEKSRLLSDRFSAERPKGSFSTLEIQRTEQGDSAMYLCASSLVRTEAFFGQGTRLTVV.

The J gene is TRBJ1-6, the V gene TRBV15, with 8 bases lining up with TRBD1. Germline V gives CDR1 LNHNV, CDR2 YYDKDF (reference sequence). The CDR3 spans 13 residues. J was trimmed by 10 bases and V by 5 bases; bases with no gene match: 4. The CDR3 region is CATSLTGDSPLHF. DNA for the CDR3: TGTGCCACCAGCTTGACAGGGGACTCACCCCTCCACTTT.

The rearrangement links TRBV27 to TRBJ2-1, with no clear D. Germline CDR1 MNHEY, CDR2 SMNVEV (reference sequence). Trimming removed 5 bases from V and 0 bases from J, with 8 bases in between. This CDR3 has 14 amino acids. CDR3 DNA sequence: TGTGCCAGCAGTAGCTTTAGCTCCTACAATGAGCAGTTCTTC. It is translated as CASSSFSSYNEQFF.

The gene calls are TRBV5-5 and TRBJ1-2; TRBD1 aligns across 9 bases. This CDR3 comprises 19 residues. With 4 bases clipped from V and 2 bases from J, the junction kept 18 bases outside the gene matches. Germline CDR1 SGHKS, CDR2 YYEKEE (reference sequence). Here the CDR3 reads CASSHMGGPNRGRNYGYTF. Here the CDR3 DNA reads TGTGCCAGCAGCCATATGGGAGGGCCCAACAGGGGGCGAAACTATGGCTACACCTTC.

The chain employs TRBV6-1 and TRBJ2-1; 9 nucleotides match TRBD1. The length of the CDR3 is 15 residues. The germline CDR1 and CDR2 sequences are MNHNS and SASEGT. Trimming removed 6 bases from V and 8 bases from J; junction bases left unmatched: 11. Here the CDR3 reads CASRDRGLIDDEQFF. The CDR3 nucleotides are TGTGCCAGCAGGGACAGGGGTCTGATCGATGATGAGCAGTTCTTC.

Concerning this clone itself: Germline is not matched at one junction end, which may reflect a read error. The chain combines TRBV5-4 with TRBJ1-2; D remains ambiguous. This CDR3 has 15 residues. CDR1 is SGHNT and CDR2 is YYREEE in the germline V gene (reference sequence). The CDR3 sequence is CASSQVPGSAYGYTF. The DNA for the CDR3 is TGCGCCAGCAGCCAAGTCCCGGGTTCCGCCTATGGCTACACCTTC.

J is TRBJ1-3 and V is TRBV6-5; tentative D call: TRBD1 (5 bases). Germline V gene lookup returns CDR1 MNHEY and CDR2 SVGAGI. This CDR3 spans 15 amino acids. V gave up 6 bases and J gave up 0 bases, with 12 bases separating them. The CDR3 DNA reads TGTGCCAGCAGACCCGACAGATACTCTGGAAACACCATATATTTT. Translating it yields CASRPDRYSGNTIYF.

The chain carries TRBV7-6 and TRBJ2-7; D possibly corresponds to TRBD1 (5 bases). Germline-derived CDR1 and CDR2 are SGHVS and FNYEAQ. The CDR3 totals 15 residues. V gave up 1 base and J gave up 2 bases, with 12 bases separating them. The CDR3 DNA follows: TGTGCCAGCAGCTTAGGGGGCTCCTTTACCTACGAGCAGTACTTC. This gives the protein CASSLGGSFTYEQYF.

This chain's CDR3 is CASTPTGGDTEAFF. DNA for the CDR3: TGTGCCAGCACTCCGACAGGGGGCGACACTGAAGCTTTCTTT. The chain is built from TRBV6-1 and TRBJ1-1; 10 bases fit TRBD1. The CDR3 contains 14 residues. Germline loops: CDR1 MNHNS, CDR2 SASEGT. V was pared by 7 bases and J by 3 bases, with 5 bases of the junction left unmatched.

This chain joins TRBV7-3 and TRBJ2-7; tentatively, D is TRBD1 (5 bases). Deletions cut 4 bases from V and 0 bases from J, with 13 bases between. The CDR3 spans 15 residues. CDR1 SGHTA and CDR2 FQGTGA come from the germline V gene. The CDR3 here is CASSSQGSHSYEQYF. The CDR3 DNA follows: TGTGCCAGCAGCTCGCAGGGATCCCACTCCTACGAGCAGTACTTC. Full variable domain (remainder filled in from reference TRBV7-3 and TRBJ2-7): GAGVSQTPSNKVTEKGKYVELRCDPISGHTALYWYRQSLGQGPEFLIYFQGTGAADDSGLPNDRFFAVRPEGSVSTLKIQRTERGDSAVYLCASSSQGSHSYEQYFGPGTRLTVT.